The rows below give T cell receptor beta chains drawn from one sample of a study of shared clonotypes between healthy human individuals. The protocol was immunoSEQ multiplex PCR, while the TCRdb copy is restricted to in-frame clones and leaves out a portion. The sample has about 870,000 clones; 85% to 95% are singletons. Sample: naive CD8+ T cells sorted from blood. Every receptor here comes from a man in his thirties or forties in good health. Each CDR3 is given with its conserved first and last residue.

j_call | v_call | cdr3_aa
TRBJ2-3 | TRBV18 | CASSPERGSTDTQYF
TRBJ2-7 | TRBV2 | CASSELTSSRTYEQYF
TRBJ2-5 | TRBV13 | CASSQQREETQYF
TRBJ2-7 | TRBV19 | CASSKLETTLGEQYF
TRBJ2-1 | TRBV9 | CASSDPLLADNEQFF
TRBJ2-3 | TRBV28 | CASSLTSGTDTQYF
TRBJ2-7 | TRBV5-1 | CASSYNMGIEQYF
TRBJ2-7 | TRBV10-1 | CASSESTEYEQYF
TRBJ2-7 | TRBV5-6 | CASSLGQGIFQYF
TRBJ2-7 | TRBV11-2 | CASSYTPGTGFPYEQYF
TRBJ2-7 | TRBV7-8 | CASSSGTGLTYEQYF
TRBJ1-4 | TRBV28 | CASSRPTGRYEKLFF
TRBJ2-4 | TRBV7-9 | CASSQGLAGLAKNIQYF
TRBJ2-3 | TRBV4-1 | CASSPRQGVSMGTQYF
TRBJ2-4 | TRBV19 | CASSNDRGPKNIQYF
TRBJ1-2 | TRBV5-4 | CASSPGTGYEGYTF
TRBJ1-1 | TRBV19 | CASSIISAENTEAFF
TRBJ2-5 | TRBV7-9 | CASSLAEGWETQYF
TRBJ1-4 | TRBV11-2 | CASSTEGDTKEKLFF
TRBJ2-1 | TRBV6-6 | CASSYGSGSYNEQFF
TRBJ1-2 | TRBV11-1 | CASSLSTGDNYGYTF
TRBJ2-7 | TRBV27 | CASSLGVRDEQYF
TRBJ2-1 | TRBV6-6 | CASSYGTGYNEQFF